This entry describes one T cell receptor (beta chain). Its antigen is still unknown. This specimen belongs to a study of beta chain features in type 1 diabetes. At the level of the study: Examination of sorted cells across all samples involved approximately 100,000,000 cells. Study-level points and caveats: Overrepresentation of cells with high TCR expression could result from cDNA sequencing.

CD45RO/CCR7/CD25/CD127/CD95/CD27 separated CD4+ naive, central memory, regulatory and stem cell-like memory cells by sorting. Once sorted, every population was more than 98% pure. The CDR3 is made up of 15 amino acids. Germline V gene lookup returns CDR1 GTSNPN and CDR2 SVGIG (reference sequence). Trimming removed 2 bases from V and 3 bases from J; junction bases left unmatched: 9. Since all of the isolated RNA was reverse transcribed, expressed TCRB transcripts were what got sequenced. Clones were sequenced by immunoSEQ multiplex PCR, and TCRdb holds only the in-frame ones, with some missing. The sample lists under 400,000 clones, around an eighth occurring once.

This chain connects TRBV30 to TRBJ2-7; 8 bases align to TRBD1. This TCR was sampled from a man aged 18 to 30 in good health. Sequenced sample: naive CD4+ T cells from blood. The CDR3 sequence is CAWSKAQGAVYEQYF. CDR3 in DNA: TGTGCCTGGAGTAAGGCCCAGGGGGCGGTCTACGAGCAGTACTTC. Full variable domain (missing parts from reference TRBV30 and TRBJ2-7): SQTIHQWPATLVQPVGSPLSLECTVEGTSNPNLYWYRQAAGRGLQLLFYSVGIGQISSEVPQNLSASRPQDRQFILSSKKLLLSDSGFYLCAWSKAQGAVYEQYFGPGTRLTVT.